This TCR beta chain appears in the sequencing data of a study of OX40 agonist ivuxolimab in advanced cancers. Study at large: Administration of intravenous ivuxolimab to patients occurred every 2 weeks at 0.01 to 10 mg/kg. From 23 to 79 years was the age range, with a mean of roughly 64 years, and 65% to 90% were male. Points from the study as a whole: Dose levels from 0.1 to 3.0 mg/kg saw CD4+ and CD8+ blood T cells expand clonally by week 6.

For this clone: Its antigen is unidentified.

TCRdb's copy holds only in-frame clones and misses some; the assay was immunoSEQ multiplex PCR. The table has around 94,000 clones, approximately 90% seen once. Specimen: CD4+ or CD8+ T cells sorted from blood, collected in a trial of the OX40 agonist ivuxolimab. The sequence came from an adult with an advanced solid tumor such as melanoma, head and neck, liver or kidney cancer.

CDR3 bases: TGCGCCAGCACCGTCCGCCCTAGCTCGGGGTCGGGAGAGCAGTACTTC. This translates into CASTVRPSSGSGEQYF. The chain combines TRBV5-1 with TRBJ2-7; TRBD2 might be the D (5 bases). The CDR3 spans 16 residues. Trimming took 6 bases from V and 7 from J, leaving 26 bases between them. Germline V gene data show CDR1 as SGHRS and CDR2 as YFSETQ. Using reference TRBV5-1 and TRBJ2-7 for the parts outside the CDR3, the full variable domain is KAGVTQTPRYLIKTRGQQVTLSCSPISGHRSVSWYQQTPGQGLQFLFEYFSETQRNKGNFPGRFSGRQFSNSRSEMNVSTLELGDSALYLCASTVRPSSGSGEQYFGPGTRLTVT.